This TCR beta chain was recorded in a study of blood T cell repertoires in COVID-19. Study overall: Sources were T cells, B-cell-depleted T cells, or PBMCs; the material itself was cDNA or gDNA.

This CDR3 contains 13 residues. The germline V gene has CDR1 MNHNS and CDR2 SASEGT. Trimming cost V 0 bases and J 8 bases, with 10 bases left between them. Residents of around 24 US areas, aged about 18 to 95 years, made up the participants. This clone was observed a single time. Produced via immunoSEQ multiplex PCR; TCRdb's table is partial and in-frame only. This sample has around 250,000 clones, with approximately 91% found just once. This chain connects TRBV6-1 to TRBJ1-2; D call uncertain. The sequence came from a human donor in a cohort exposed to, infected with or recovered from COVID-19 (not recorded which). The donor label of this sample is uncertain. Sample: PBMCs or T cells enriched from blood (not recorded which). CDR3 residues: CASSEAQREGYTF. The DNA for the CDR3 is TGTGCCAGCAGTGAAGCGCAAAGAGAGGGCTACACCTTC.